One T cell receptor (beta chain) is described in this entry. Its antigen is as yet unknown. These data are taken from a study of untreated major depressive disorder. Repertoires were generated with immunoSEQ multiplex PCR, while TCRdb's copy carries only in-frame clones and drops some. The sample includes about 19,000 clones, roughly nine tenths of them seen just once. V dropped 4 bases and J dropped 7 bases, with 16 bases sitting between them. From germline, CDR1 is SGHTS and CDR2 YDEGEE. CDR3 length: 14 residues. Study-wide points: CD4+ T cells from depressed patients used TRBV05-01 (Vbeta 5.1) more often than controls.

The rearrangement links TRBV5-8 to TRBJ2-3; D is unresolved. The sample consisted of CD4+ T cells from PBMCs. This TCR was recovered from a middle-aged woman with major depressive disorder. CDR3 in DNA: TGTGCCAGCAGCCAGATCGGCCTTCATAATACGCAGTATTTT. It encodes CASSQIGLHNTQYF.